A single sample gave rise to the 13 T cell receptor beta chains below, sequenced in a study of post-analysis software for immune sequencing data. These receptors have no identified antigens. Findings and limits, study-wide: Patients used about five TRBV segments, including TRBV5-6, TRBV5-1 and TRBV20-1, more often than controls.

The authors incorporated unique molecular identifiers into the TCR beta cDNA libraries. TCRdb fed the PCR reads into MiXCR, producing one record per CDR3 protein. The sample holds over 700,000 distinct CDR3 sequences, roughly 27% seen once. Sample: blood. These receptors were taken from a girl aged 5-17 years with multiple sclerosis.

The chain is built from TRBV11-2 and TRBJ2-3, with 7 nucleotides matching TRBD1. Losses at the gene ends were 7 bases for V and 3 bases for J; bases not matched to a gene: 4. The CDR3 runs to 13 residues. The germline V gene encodes CDR1 SGHAT and CDR2 FQNNGV. DNA for the CDR3: TGTGCCAGCAACCCGGACAGGACAGATACGCAGTATTTT. This gives the protein CASNPDRTDTQYF.

The chain couples TRBV4-3 to TRBJ1-2; D remains unclear. The CDR3 length is 15 residues. The ends were cut back, 0 bases at V and 2 bases at J, with 10 bases in the middle. In germline, CDR1 is LGHNA, CDR2 YSLEER. The CDR3 region has the DNA TGCGCCAGCAGCCAAGATACGGGCAGGAACTATGGCTACACCTTC. It yields the protein CASSQDTGRNYGYTF.

This clonotype has only a few counts. The V gene is TRBV12-3 or TRBV12-4, the J gene TRBJ2-7; weak D call: TRBD2 (6 bases). Trimming cost V 6 bases and J 4 bases, with 16 bases left between them. This CDR3 is 14 amino acids long. The CDR3 here is CASSFGLTTYEQYF. CDR3 nucleotide sequence: TGTGCCAGCAGCTTCGGACTAACCACTTACGAGCAGTACTTC.

CDR3 nucleotides: TGTGCCAGCAGACGATCACCGGGACAGTTGAACACTGAAGCTTTCTTT. Protein sequence: CASRRSPGQLNTEAFF. The chain uses TRBV5-5 and TRBJ1-1, with 7 bases identical to TRBD1. V lost 5 bases to trimming and J lost 0 bases; unmatched junction nucleotides: 10. CDR3 length: 16 amino acids. The germline V gene encodes CDR1 SGHKS and CDR2 YYEKEE (reference sequence).

In this sample, this clonotype turned up once. The J gene is TRBJ1-1, the V gene TRBV3-1, with D perhaps TRBD1 (5 bases). There are 15 residues in the CDR3. Trimming pared 3 bases from V and 2 bases from J, leaving 13 bases between. The V gene's germline CDR1 is LGHDT and CDR2 YNNKEL (reference sequence). In nucleotides, the CDR3 is TGTGCCAGCAGCCAGGGGACTAGGGGTAACACTGAAGCTTTCTTT. Translated, it gives CASSQGTRGNTEAFF.

The V gene is TRBV5-1, the J gene TRBJ2-7; D is ambiguous. Per germline, CDR1 SGHRS and CDR2 YFSETQ. CDR3 length: 13 amino acids. The V end was cut by 1 base, the J end by 12 bases, with 17 bases between. CDR3 nucleotides: TGCGCCAGCAGCTTGTTCGGGCCCTCCGCCTCGTACTTC. Its protein is CASSLFGPSASYF.

This clonotype was counted a few times. The V gene is TRBV3-1, the J gene TRBJ2-1; 8 positions agree with TRBD2. CDR3 length: 17 amino acids. J was trimmed by 4 bases and V by 5 bases; bases with no gene match: 13. Germline CDR1 is LGHDT and CDR2 is YNNKEL (reference sequence). The CDR3 DNA sequence: TGTGCCAGCAGCGATGGCCTAGCGGGCATTTTGTACAATGAGCAGTTCTTC. Translating it yields CASSDGLAGILYNEQFF.

This clonotype was observed a few times. The CDR3 region is CSGVTSGTSYEQYF. For the CDR3, the DNA is TGCAGCGGGGTTACTAGCGGGACCAGCTACGAGCAGTACTTC. V usage is TRBV29-1 and J usage is TRBJ2-7; 10 nucleotides match TRBD2. The trim removed 7 bases at V and 3 bases at J, leaving 9 bases unmatched. The CDR3 spans 14 residues. Germline V CDR1 and CDR2: SQVTM, ANQGSEA.

The chain has TRBV20-1 and TRBJ2-5; tentative D call: TRBD1 (6 bases). Judging by the DNA end, TRBJ2-7 fits better; the J call may be wrong. The CDR3 length is 14 residues. Germline CDR1 DFQATT, CDR2 SNEGSKA (reference sequence). CDR3 region: CSASSEQGSGEQYF. The CDR3 DNA follows: TGCAGTGCTAGTTCGGAACAGGGATCCGGCGAGCAGTACTTC.

This clonotype was counted a few times. This chain links TRBV10-2 with TRBJ2-5, with 7 bases matching TRBD1. In germline, CDR1 is WSHSY, CDR2 SAAADI. With V trimmed by 6 bases and J by 5 bases, 9 bases remained unmatched. CDR3 length equals 14 residues. The CDR3: CASRDRVLRETQYF. In DNA, the CDR3 is TGCGCCAGCAGAGACAGGGTTCTACGGGAGACCCAGTACTTC.

This clonotype was picked up a small number of times. The V gene is TRBV4-1, the J gene TRBJ2-5; a possible D gene is TRBD1 (7 bases). Germline V gives CDR1 MGHRA, CDR2 YSYEKL. V was cut by 3 bases and J by 0 bases, with 8 bases left in between. This CDR3 region has 14 residues. The CDR3 DNA reads TGCGCCAGCAGCCACAGGGGGGACCAAGAGACCCAGTACTTC. Translating it yields CASSHRGDQETQYF.

As DNA, the CDR3 is TGTGCCAGCAACCCCGTCGGAGGGCGACAAGAGACCCAGTACTTC. It yields the protein CASNPVGGRQETQYF. The chain has TRBV7-8 and TRBJ2-5; D perhaps matches TRBD2 (6 bases). Germline lookup yields CDR1 SGHVS and CDR2 FQNEAQ. This CDR3 comprises 15 residues. Trimming removed 7 bases from V and 2 bases from J, with 17 bases in between.

The rearrangement joins TRBV6-2 or TRBV6-3 to TRBJ2-1, with 7 bases fitting TRBD1. This CDR3 is 16 amino acids long. From germline, CDR1 is MNHEY and CDR2 SVGEGT. Losses at the gene ends were 6 bases for V and 2 bases for J; bases not matched to a gene: 10. CDR3 DNA sequence: TGTGCCAGCAGCCACAGGGGCCTGCGGACCTACAATGAGCAGTTCTTC. Protein product: CASSHRGLRTYNEQFF.